A single sample gave rise to the 25 T cell receptor beta chains below, sequenced in a study of identical twins. In TCRdb, the 5' RACE reads were re-called with MiXCR into one record per CDR3 protein. The repertoire holds some 460,000 distinct CDR3 sequences, with approximately 15% as singletons. The sample also formed part of further work on yellow fever vaccine responses in identical twins.

The sequenced sample consisted of CD4+ T cells sorted from blood. The receptors derive from a young woman in good health.

This clonotype was picked up a small number of times. The chain employs TRBV5-1 and TRBJ2-7; perhaps TRBD2 as D (5 bases). From germline, CDR1 is SGHRS and CDR2 YFSETQ. The CDR3 totals 15 residues. V was clipped by 4 bases and J by 2 bases, with 16 bases between them. The CDR3, as DNA: TGCGCCAGCAGCCCTGAATCGGCCGGGGCCTACGAGCAGTACTTC. It is translated as CASSPESAGAYEQYF.

The chain recombines TRBV28 with TRBJ2-2; 7 bases align to TRBD2. The CDR3 has 15 residues. The germline V gene has CDR1 MDHEN and CDR2 SYDVKM. J was trimmed by 6 bases and V by 3 bases; bases with no gene match: 7. The CDR3 loop reads CASSLLPSGPGELFF. Written as DNA, the CDR3 is TGTGCCAGCAGTTTGTTACCTAGCGGACCCGGGGAGCTGTTTTTT.

V is TRBV28 and J is TRBJ1-6; 10 nucleotides align to TRBD1. Germline V gene lookup returns CDR1 MDHEN and CDR2 SYDVKM. V shed 5 bases, J shed 8 bases, and the junction held 6 bases outside the gene matches. This CDR3 has 15 amino acids. This CDR3 is CASSPGQGLDSPLHF. CDR3 sequence (DNA): TGTGCCAGCAGTCCGGGACAGGGGTTGGATTCACCCCTCCACTTT.

The V and J genes are TRBV14 and TRBJ2-1, with D perhaps being TRBD1 or TRBD2 (5 bases each). The CDR3 spans 15 residues. Germline CDR1 and CDR2: SGHDN and FVKESK. With 4 bases removed from V and 1 base from J, the gap between germline ends came to 11 bases. The DNA of the CDR3 is TGTGCCAGCAGCCTACCAGGGAGATCCTACAATGAGCAGTTCTTC. Protein sequence: CASSLPGRSYNEQFF.

CDR3 bases: TGTGCCAGCAGTTTTGGGAGGAGGGGCACTGAAGCTTTCTTT. Translated: CASSFGRRGTEAFF. The V call is TRBV12-3 or TRBV12-4, the J call TRBJ1-1, with D possibly being TRBD1 (5 bases). Trimming shortened V by 3 bases and J by 4 bases, and 12 bases separated the two germline ends. The CDR3 totals 14 residues.

This clonotype appeared a few times. Here the CDR3 reads CASSAFLNYKGSNQPQHF. The CDR3 DNA is TGTGCCAGCAGTGCATTTTTAAACTATAAAGGCAGCAATCAGCCCCAGCATTTT. The V gene is TRBV2, the J gene TRBJ1-5; D remains unclear. There are 18 residues in the CDR3. Germline CDR1 is SNHLY and CDR2 is FYNNEI. The germline V and J ends were trimmed by 4 bases and 1 base, with 20 bases remaining between them. Combining the CDR3 with reference TRBV2 and TRBJ1-5 gives the whole variable domain EPEVTQTPSHQVTQMGQEVILRCVPISNHLYFYWYRQILGQKVEFLVSFYNNEISEKSEIFDDQFSVERPDGSNFTLKIRSTKLEDSAMYFCASSAFLNYKGSNQPQHFGDGTRLSIL.

The chain links TRBV9 to TRBJ2-5, with D unclear. Germline V gene lookup returns CDR1 SGDLS and CDR2 YYNGEE. CDR3 size: 13 residues. Between the trimmed V and J ends, which lost 1 base and 5 bases, there was a span of 9 bases. CDR3 in amino acids: CASSVTDGETQYF. CDR3 sequence (DNA): TGTGCCAGCAGCGTAACGGACGGGGAGACCCAGTACTTC.

In this sample, this clonotype turned up a few times. The V gene is TRBV7-2, the J gene TRBJ2-1; TRBD2 aligns across 15 bases. CDR3 length: 18 amino acids. V was pared by 0 bases and J by 4 bases, with 4 bases of the junction left unmatched. Germline CDR1 SGHTA, CDR2 FQGNSA. The CDR3 DNA reads TGTGCCAGCAGCTTAGCGGGACTAGCGGGAGGAGGATACAATGAGCAGTTCTTC. This sequence encodes CASSLAGLAGGGYNEQFF.

The chain uses TRBV9 and TRBJ2-3; D is unresolved. The V gene lost 0 bases and the J gene lost 2 bases, with 10 bases spanning the gap. Germline V gene sequence: CDR1 SGDLS, CDR2 YYNGEE. The CDR3 is made up of 15 amino acids. The CDR3 here is CASSVDGRNTDTQYF. CDR3 nucleotide sequence: TGTGCCAGCAGCGTAGATGGCAGAAACACAGATACGCAGTATTTT.

This clonotype was seen more than once but under ten times. CDR3 loop: CSARDVSRLLYNEQFF. The CDR3 DNA follows: TGCAGTGCTAGAGATGTGAGCAGGCTGCTGTACAATGAGCAGTTCTTC. This chain uses TRBV20-1 with TRBJ2-1; no reliable D call. Per germline, CDR1 DFQATT and CDR2 SNEGSKA (reference sequence). Trimming removed 0 bases from V and 4 bases from J, with 16 bases in between. The CDR3 extends over 16 amino acids.

The chain recombines TRBV11-2 with TRBJ2-7, with 9 nucleotides matching TRBD1. This CDR3 is built from 15 residues. Germline-derived CDR1 and CDR2 are SGHAT and FQNNGV. Trimming removed 3 bases from V and 5 bases from J; junction bases left unmatched: 8. For the CDR3, the DNA is TGTGCCAGCAGCTTTAATACAGGGGGCATCAACGAGCAGTACTTC. Its translation is CASSFNTGGINEQYF.

This clonotype was observed many times. This rearrangement joins TRBV5-1 to TRBJ2-7; no clear D gene. The germline CDR1 and CDR2 sequences are SGHRS and YFSETQ. There are 12 residues in the CDR3. The ends were cut back, 4 bases at V and 3 bases at J, with 8 bases in the middle. The CDR3 DNA reads as TGCGCCAGCAGCGGCCGGAGCTACGAGCAGTACTTC. Amino acids: CASSGRSYEQYF.

The chain uses TRBV4-2 and TRBJ2-4; D gene ambiguous. The CDR3 contains 19 residues. The germline gives CDR1 LGHNA, CDR2 YNFKEQ. V lost 0 bases and J 0 bases, leaving 18 bases between the germline ends. The CDR3 DNA sequence: TGTGCCAGCAGCCAAGATAGGGAAGACGCAAAACTAGCCAAAAACATTCAGTACTTC. This codes for CASSQDREDAKLAKNIQYF.

The chain combines TRBV20-1 with TRBJ2-1, with 10 bases aligning to TRBD2. Per germline, CDR1 DFQATT and CDR2 SNEGSKA (reference sequence). CDR3 length equals 13 residues. J was trimmed by 8 bases and V by 5 bases; bases with no gene match: 6. Here the CDR3 DNA reads TGCAGTGCTCCCACTAGCGGGAACGATGAGCAGTTCTTC. Its translation is CSAPTSGNDEQFF.

This sequence joins TRBV2 and TRBJ2-2; D remains unclear. Germline CDR1 SNHLY, CDR2 FYNNEI. Trimming left V 6 bases short and J 2 bases short, with 4 bases between. CDR3 length equals 12 residues. CDR3 nucleotide sequence: TGTGCCAGCAGGTTCAACACCGGGGAGCTGTTTTTT. This translates into CASRFNTGELFF.

This clonotype has only a few counts. This chain uses TRBV19 with TRBJ2-5; TRBD2 aligns across 8 bases. The V gene's germline CDR1 is LNHDA and CDR2 SQIVND (reference sequence). Unmatched junction bases numbered 13, after V lost 5 bases and J lost 5 bases. This CDR3 comprises 16 residues. DNA for the CDR3: TGTGCCAGTAGTCCGGGAGGGACTGCGGGGTCGGAGACCCAGTACTTC. Translated: CASSPGGTAGSETQYF.

The V gene is TRBV4-3, the J gene TRBJ2-7, with 8 bases matching TRBD2. Trimming at V came to 0 bases and at J to 8 bases, leaving 9 bases not matched to a gene. The germline V gene has CDR1 LGHNA and CDR2 YSLEER. The CDR3 is 15 amino acids. DNA for the CDR3: TGCGCCAGCAGCCAAGATGACGGGACTAGACCTCAGCAGTACTTC. It specifies CASSQDDGTRPQQYF.

The chain is built from TRBV12-3 or TRBV12-4 and TRBJ1-2; D unresolved. Between the trimmed V and J ends, which lost 6 bases and 4 bases, there was a span of 12 bases. The CDR3 totals 13 residues. CDR3 bases: TGTGCCAGCAGGGGCGCCTATCTCTATGGCTACACCTTC. This gives the protein CASRGAYLYGYTF.

The gene calls are TRBV29-1 and TRBJ1-2, with 10 nucleotides matching TRBD1. Germline V lookup: CDR1 SQVTM, CDR2 ANQGSEA. This CDR3 is 13 amino acids long. Trimming at V came to 6 bases and at J to 8 bases, leaving 9 bases not matched to a gene. The chain's CDR3 is CSVSGTGDGGYTF. The CDR3 bases are TGCAGCGTCTCCGGGACAGGGGATGGGGGCTACACCTTC.

There are many counts of this clonotype. The gene calls are TRBV6-1 and TRBJ2-1; perhaps TRBD1 as D (6 bases). The germline CDR1 and CDR2 sequences are MNHNS and SASEGT. Trimming cost V 5 bases and J 5 bases, with 10 bases left between them. This CDR3 is built from 13 residues. The CDR3 DNA reads as TGTGCCAGCAGTCGGACAGCCAACAATGAGCAGTTCTTC. It specifies CASSRTANNEQFF.

The chain is built from TRBV4-2 and TRBJ2-6; 7 bases agree with TRBD1. The V gene end was trimmed by 4 bases and the J gene end by 0 bases; junction bases not matched to a gene: 9. This CDR3 has 18 amino acids. Germline CDR1 reads LGHNA; CDR2 reads YNFKEQ. The CDR3 region is CASSLLGGQTSGANVLTF. The CDR3 nucleotides are TGTGCCAGCAGCCTACTTGGGGGACAGACCTCTGGGGCCAACGTCCTGACTTTC.

This clonotype came up many times. V and J are TRBV4-3 and TRBJ2-1; TRBD2 agrees at 8 bases. Per germline, CDR1 LGHNA and CDR2 YSLEER. The CDR3 is 19 residues long. After removal of 4 bases from V and 0 bases from J, the junction contained 14 bases not matched to a gene. CDR3 protein: CASSRTGSSGKGSYNEQFF. CDR3 sequence (DNA): TGCGCCAGCAGCCGAACGGGAAGTAGCGGGAAAGGCTCCTACAATGAGCAGTTCTTC.

There are a few counts of this clonotype. The chain is built from TRBV5-1 and TRBJ2-5; a weak D match, TRBD1 (6 bases). The V gene lost 4 bases and the J gene lost 2 bases, with 18 bases spanning the gap. Germline CDR1 SGHRS, CDR2 YFSETQ. The CDR3 length is 16 residues. CDR3: CASSRSTGQGQETQYF. The CDR3 DNA follows: TGCGCCAGCAGCCGTTCAACAGGGCAGGGGCAAGAGACCCAGTACTTC.

This clonotype has only a few counts. This rearrangement joins TRBV5-1 to TRBJ2-3; TRBD1 agrees at 12 bases. Trimming removed 5 bases from V and 3 bases from J; junction bases left unmatched: 1. CDR1 and CDR2 from the germline V gene are SGHRS and YFSETQ. The CDR3 spans 14 residues. The CDR3 DNA reads TGCGCCAGCAGGGGACAGGGGGCGACAGATACGCAGTATTTT. This translates into CASRGQGATDTQYF. Supplemented by reference TRBV5-1 and TRBJ2-3, the full variable domain reads KAGVTQTPRYLIKTRGQQVTLSCSPISGHRSVSWYQQTPGQGLQFLFEYFSETQRNKGNFPGRFSGRQFSNSRSEMNVSTLELGDSALYLCASRGQGATDTQYFGPGTRLTVL.

This clonotype appeared many times. J is TRBJ2-5 and V is TRBV6-5, with 16 nucleotides matching TRBD2. The length of the CDR3 is 18 residues. The V gene end was trimmed by 2 bases and the J gene end by 5 bases; junction bases not matched to a gene: 8. Germline CDR1 MNHEY, CDR2 SVGAGI. CDR3 in DNA: TGTGCCAGCAGTTACGGGACTAGCGGGAGGGCCGGCGGGGAGACCCAGTACTTC. Translation gives CASSYGTSGRAGGETQYF.